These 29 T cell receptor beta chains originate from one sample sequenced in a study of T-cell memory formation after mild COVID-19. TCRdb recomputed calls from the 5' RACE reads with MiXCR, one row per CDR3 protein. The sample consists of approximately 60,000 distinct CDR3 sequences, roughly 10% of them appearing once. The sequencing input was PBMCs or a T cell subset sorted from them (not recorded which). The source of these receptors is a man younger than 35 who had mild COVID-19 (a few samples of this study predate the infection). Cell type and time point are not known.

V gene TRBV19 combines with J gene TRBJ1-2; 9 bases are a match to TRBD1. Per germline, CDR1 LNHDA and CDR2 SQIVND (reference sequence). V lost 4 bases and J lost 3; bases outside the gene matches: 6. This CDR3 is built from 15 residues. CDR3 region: CASSTTGQGYYGYTF. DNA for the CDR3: TGTGCCAGTAGTACTACCGGACAGGGGTACTATGGCTACACCTTC.

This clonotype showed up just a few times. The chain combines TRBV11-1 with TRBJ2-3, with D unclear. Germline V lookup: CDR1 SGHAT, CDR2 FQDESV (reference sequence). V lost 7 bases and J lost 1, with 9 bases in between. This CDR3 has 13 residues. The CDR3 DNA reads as TGTGCCAGCACCCGCCGAGGCACAGATACGCAGTATTTT. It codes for CASTRRGTDTQYF.

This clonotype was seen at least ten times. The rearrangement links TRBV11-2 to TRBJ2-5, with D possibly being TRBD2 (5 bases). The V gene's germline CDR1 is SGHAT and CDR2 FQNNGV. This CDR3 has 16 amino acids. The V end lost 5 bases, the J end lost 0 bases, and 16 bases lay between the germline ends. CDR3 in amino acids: CASSPGETGNQETQYF. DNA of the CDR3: TGTGCCAGCAGCCCCGGCGAGACGGGGAACCAAGAGACCCAGTACTTC.

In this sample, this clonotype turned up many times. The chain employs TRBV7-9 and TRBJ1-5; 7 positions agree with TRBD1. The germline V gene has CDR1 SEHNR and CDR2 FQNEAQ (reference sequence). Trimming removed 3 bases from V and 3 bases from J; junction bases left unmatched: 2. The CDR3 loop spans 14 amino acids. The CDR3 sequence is CASSLGQSNQPQHF. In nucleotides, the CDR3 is TGTGCCAGCAGCTTGGGACAGTCCAATCAGCCCCAGCATTTT.

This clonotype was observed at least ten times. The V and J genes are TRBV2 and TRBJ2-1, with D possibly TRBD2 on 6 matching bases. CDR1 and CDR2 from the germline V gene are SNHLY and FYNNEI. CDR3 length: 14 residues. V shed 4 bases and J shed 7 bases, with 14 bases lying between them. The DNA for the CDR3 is TGTGCCAGCAGTGGCGGGGTGGTAGGTAATGAGCAGTTCTTC. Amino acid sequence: CASSGGVVGNEQFF.

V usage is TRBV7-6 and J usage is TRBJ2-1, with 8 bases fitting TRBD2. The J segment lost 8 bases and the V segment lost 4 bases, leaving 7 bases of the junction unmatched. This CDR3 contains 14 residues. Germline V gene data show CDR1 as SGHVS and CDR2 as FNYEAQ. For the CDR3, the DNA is TGTGCCAGCAGCTCCGGGACTAGTCGACATGAGCAGTTCTTC. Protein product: CASSSGTSRHEQFF.

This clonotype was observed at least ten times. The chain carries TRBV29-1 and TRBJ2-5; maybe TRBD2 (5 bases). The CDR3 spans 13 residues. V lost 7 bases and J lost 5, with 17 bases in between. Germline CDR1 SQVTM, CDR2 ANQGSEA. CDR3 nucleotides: TGCAGCGCTAGGACTCAACCATGGGAGACCCAGTACTTC. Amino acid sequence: CSARTQPWETQYF.

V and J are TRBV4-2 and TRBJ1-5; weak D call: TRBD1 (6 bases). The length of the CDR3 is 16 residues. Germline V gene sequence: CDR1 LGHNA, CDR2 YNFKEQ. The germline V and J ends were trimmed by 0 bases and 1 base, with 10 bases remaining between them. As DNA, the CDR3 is TGTGCCAGCAGCCAAGAGGGGGGGCCGAGCAATCAGCCCCAGCATTTT. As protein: CASSQEGGPSNQPQHF.

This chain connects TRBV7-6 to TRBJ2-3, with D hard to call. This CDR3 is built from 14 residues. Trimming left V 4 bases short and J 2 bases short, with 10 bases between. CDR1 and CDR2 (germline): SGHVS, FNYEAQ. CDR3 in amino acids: CASSYRGSTDTQYF. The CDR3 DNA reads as TGTGCCAGCAGCTATAGAGGCTCCACAGATACGCAGTATTTT.

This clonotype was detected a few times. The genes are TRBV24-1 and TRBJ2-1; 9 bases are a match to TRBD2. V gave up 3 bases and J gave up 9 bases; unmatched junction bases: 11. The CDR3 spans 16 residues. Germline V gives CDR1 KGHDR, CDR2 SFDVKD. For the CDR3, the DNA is TGTGCCACCAGTGATAATAGCGGGGGCCGCTGGGGTGAGCAGTTCTTC. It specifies CATSDNSGGRWGEQFF.

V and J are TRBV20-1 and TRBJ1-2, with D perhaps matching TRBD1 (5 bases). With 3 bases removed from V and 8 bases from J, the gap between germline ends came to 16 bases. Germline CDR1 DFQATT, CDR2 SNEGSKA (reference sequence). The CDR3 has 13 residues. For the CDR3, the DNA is TGCAGTGCTAGTCAACAGGACGGCCGCGGCTACACCTTC. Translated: CSASQQDGRGYTF.

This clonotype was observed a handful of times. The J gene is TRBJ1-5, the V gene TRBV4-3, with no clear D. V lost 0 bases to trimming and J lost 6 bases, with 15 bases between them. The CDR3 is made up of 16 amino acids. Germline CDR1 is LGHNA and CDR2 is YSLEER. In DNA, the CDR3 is TGCGCCAGCAGCCAAGATTCACATCCGAAGGGTCAGCCCCAGCATTTT. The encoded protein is CASSQDSHPKGQPQHF.

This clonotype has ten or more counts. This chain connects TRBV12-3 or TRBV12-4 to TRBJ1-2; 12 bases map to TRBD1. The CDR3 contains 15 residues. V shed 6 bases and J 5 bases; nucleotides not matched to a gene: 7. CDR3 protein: CASSRGQGAGYGYTF. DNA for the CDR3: TGTGCCAGCAGCCGGGGACAGGGGGCGGGATATGGCTACACCTTC.

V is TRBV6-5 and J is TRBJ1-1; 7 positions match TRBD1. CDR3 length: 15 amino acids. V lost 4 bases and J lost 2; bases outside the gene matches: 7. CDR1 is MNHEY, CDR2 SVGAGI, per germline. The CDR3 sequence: CASSSTGQGNTEAFF. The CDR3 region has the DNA TGTGCCAGCAGTTCGACAGGGCAGGGAAACACTGAAGCTTTCTTT.

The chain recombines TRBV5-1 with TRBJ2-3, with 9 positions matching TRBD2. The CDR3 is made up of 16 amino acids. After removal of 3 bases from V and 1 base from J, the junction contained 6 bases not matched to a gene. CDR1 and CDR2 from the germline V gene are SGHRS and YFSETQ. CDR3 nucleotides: TGCGCCAGCAGCTACGCCCAGCGGGGGGGCACAGATACGCAGTATTTT. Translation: CASSYAQRGGTDTQYF.

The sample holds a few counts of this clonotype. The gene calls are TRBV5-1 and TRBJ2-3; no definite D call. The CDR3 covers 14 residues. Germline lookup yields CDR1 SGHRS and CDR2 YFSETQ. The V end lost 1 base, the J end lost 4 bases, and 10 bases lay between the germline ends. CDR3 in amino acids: CASSLSPRSDTQYF. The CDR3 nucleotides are TGCGCCAGCAGCTTGTCACCGCGGTCAGATACGCAGTATTTT.

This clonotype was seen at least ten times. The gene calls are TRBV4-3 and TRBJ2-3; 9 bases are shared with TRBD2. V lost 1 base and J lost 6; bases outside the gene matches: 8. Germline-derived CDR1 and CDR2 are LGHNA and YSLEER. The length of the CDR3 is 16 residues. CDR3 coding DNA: TGCGCCAGCAGCCAAGGTCCTAGCGGGGCGGGGGATACGCAGTATTTT. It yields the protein CASSQGPSGAGDTQYF.

The CDR3 nucleotides read TGTGCCAGCAGCTTACTCGGACAGCCCAATCAGCCCCAGCATTTT. This codes for CASSLLGQPNQPQHF. The chain links TRBV7-2 to TRBJ1-5; D might be TRBD1 (6 bases). The germline gives CDR1 SGHTA, CDR2 FQGNSA. Trimming took 2 bases from V and 3 from J, leaving 11 bases between them. The CDR3 has 15 residues.

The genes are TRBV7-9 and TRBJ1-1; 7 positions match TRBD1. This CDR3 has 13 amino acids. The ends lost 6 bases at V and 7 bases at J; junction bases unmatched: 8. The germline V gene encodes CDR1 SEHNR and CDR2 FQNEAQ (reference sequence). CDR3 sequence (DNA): TGTGCCAGCAGACCCGGACAGGAAGGTGAAGCTTTCTTT. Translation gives CASRPGQEGEAFF.

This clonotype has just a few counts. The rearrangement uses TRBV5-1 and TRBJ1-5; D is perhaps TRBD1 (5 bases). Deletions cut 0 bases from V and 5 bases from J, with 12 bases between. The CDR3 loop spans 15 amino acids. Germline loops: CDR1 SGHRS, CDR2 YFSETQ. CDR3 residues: CASSLGGQGDQPQHF. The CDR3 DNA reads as TGCGCCAGCAGCTTGGGCGGACAAGGGGATCAGCCCCAGCATTTT.

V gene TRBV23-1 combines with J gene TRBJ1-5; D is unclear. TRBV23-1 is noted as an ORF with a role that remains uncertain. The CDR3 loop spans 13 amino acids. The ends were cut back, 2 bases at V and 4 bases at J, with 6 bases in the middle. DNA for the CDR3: TGCGCCAGCAGTCAACCCGAGAATCAGCCCCAGCATTTT. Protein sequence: CASSQPENQPQHF.

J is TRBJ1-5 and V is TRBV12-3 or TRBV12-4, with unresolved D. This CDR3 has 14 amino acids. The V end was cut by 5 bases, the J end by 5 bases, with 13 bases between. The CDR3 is CASSPDTAHQPQHF. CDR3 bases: TGTGCCAGCAGTCCTGACACGGCTCATCAGCCCCAGCATTTT.

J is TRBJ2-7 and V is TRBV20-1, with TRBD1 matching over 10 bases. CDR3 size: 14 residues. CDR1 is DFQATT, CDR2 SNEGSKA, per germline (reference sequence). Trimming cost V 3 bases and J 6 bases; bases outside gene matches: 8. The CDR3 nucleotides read TGCAGTGCTAGCCATCGGACAGGGGGTGGCGAGCAGTACTTC. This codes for CSASHRTGGGEQYF.

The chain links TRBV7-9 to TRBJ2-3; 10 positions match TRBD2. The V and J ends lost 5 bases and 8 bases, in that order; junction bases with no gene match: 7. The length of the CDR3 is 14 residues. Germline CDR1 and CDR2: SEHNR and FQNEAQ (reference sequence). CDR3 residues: CASSPSGGDGTQYF. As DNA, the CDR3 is TGTGCCAGCAGCCCCAGCGGGGGGGACGGTACGCAGTATTTT.

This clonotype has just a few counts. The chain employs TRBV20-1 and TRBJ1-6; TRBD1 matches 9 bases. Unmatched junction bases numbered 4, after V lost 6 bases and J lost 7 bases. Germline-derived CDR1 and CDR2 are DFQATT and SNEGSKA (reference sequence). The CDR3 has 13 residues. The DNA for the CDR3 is TGCAGTGCGAACAGGGGGCCAAATTCACCCCTCCACTTT. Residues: CSANRGPNSPLHF.

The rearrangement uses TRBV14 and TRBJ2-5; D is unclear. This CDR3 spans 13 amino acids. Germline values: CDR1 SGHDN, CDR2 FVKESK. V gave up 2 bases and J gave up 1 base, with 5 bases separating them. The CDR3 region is CASSQQLQETQYF. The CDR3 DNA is TGTGCCAGCAGCCAACAGCTCCAAGAGACCCAGTACTTC.

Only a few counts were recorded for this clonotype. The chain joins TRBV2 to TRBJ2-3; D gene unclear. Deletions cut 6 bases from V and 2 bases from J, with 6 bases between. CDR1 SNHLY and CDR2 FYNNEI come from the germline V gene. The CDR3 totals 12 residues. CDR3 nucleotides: TGTGCCAGCAGGCCTAACACAGATACGCAGTATTTT. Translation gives CASRPNTDTQYF.

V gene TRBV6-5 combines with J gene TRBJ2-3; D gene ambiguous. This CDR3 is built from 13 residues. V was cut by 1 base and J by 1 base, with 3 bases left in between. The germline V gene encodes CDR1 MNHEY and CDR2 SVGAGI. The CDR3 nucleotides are TGTGCCAGCAGTTACTTGGGCACAGATACGCAGTATTTT. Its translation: CASSYLGTDTQYF.

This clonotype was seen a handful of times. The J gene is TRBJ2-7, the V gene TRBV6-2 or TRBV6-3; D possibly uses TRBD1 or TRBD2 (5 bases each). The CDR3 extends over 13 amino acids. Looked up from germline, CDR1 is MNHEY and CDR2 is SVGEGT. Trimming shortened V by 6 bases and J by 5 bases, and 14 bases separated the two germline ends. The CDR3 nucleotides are TGTGCCAGCAGAGACGGGACGGTTGACGAGCAGTACGTC. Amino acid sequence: CASRDGTVDEQYV.